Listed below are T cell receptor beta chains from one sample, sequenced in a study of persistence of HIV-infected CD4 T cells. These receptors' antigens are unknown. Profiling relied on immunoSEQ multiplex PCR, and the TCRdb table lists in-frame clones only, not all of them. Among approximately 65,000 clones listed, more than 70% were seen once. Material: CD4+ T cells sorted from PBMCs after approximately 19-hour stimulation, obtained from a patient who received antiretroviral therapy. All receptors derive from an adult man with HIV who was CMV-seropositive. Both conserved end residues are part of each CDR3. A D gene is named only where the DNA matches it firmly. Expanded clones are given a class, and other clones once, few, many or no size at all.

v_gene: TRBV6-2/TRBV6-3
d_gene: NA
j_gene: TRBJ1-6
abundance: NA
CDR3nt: TGTGCCAGCAGTTCCGTAGGGGGGGCAGTTTCACCCCTCCACTTT
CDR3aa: CASSSVGGAVSPLHF

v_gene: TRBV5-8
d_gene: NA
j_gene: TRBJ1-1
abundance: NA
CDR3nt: TGTGCCAGCAGCCCCAGACAGAGGATGAACACTGAAGCTTTCTTT
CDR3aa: CASSPRQRMNTEAFF

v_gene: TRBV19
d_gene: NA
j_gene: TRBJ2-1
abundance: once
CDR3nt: TGTGCCAGTAGTCACCAGGGGCGGACCTACAATGAGCAGTTCTTC
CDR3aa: CASSHQGRTYNEQFF

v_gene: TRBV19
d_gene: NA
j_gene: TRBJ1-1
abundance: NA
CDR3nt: TGTGCCAGTAGGGTAGGGAGGGGATCGGTCCGTGCTTTCTTT
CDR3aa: CASRVGRGSVRAFF

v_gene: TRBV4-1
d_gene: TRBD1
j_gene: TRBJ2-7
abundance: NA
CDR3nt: TGCGCCAGCAGCCAAGGGACAGGGGGCCGATCCTACGAGCAGTACTTC
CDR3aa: CASSQGTGGRSYEQYF

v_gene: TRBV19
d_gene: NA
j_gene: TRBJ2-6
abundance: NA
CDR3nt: TGTGCCAGTAGGGGGCGTGGGGCCAACGTCCTGACTTTC
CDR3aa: CASRGRGANVLTF

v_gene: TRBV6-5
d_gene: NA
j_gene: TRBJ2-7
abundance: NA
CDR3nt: TGTGCCAGCAGTAACAGCCCCCCGGAGTACGAGCAGTACTTC
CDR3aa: CASSNSPPEYEQYF

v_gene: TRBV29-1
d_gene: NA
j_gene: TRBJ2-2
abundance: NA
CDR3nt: TGCAGCGGCCTCGGTGGCGGGGAGCTGTTTTTT
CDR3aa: CSGLGGGELFF

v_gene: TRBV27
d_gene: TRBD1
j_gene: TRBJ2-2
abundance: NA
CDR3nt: TGTGCCAGCAGGGTTTCCGGGACAGGGGGCGGGGAGCTGTTTTTT
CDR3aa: CASRVSGTGGGELFF

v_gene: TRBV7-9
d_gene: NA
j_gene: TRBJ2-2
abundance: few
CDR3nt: TGTGCCAGCAGCACCAGACCCACCGGGGAGCTGTTTTTT
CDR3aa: CASSTRPTGELFF

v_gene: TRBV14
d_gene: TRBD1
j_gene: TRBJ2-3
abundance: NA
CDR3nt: TGTGCCAGCAGCCATAGGGGGCAAGGGGATACGCAGTATTTT
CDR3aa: CASSHRGQGDTQYF

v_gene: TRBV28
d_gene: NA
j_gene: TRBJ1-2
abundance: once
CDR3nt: TGTGCCAGCAGTTCCTTGAAATATGGCTACACCTTC
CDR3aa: CASSSLKYGYTF

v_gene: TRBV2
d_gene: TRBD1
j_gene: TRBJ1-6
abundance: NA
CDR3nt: TGTGCCAGCAGCGTGGGACAGAATAATTCACCCCTCCACTTT
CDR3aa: CASSVGQNNSPLHF

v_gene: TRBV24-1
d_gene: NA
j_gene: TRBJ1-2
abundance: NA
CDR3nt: TGTGCCACCAGTGACTTTCTCGGCTACACCTTC
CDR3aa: CATSDFLGYTF

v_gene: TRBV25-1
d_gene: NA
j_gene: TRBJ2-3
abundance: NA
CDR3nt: TGTGCCAGCAGTGAAAGTTCCCTCCGCCTGCACACAGATACGCAGTATTTT
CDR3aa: CASSESSLRLHTDTQYF

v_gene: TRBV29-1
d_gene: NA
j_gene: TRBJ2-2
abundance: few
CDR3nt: TGCAGCGTTGTTGGGACGGGTCGGACCACCGGGGAGCTGTTTTTT
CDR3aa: CSVVGTGRTTGELFF

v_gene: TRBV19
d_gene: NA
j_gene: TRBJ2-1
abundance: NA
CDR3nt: TGTGCCAGTAGTACTGGGGGCCGTAGCAATGAGCAGTTCTTC
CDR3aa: CASSTGGRSNEQFF

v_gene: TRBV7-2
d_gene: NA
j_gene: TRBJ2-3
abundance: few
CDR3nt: TGTGCCAGCAGCTTAGTGATTCGGGACCCGGAGAGGGATACGCAGTATTTT
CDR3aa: CASSLVIRDPERDTQYF

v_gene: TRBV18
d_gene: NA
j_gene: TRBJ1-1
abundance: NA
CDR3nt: TGTGCCAGCTCACCGAATACAGGGACCACTGAAGCTTTCTTT
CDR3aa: CASSPNTGTTEAFF

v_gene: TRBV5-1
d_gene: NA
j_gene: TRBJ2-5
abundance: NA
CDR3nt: TGCGCCAGCGGGGAGGAGACCCAGTACTTC
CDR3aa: CASGEETQYF

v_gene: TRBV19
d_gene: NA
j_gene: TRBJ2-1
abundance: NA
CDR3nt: TGTGCCAGTAGTATCCCGGGCGGGGAGCAGTTCTTC
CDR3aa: CASSIPGGEQFF

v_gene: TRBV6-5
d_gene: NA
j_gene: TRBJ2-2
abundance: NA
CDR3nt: TGTGCCAGCAGTAGGGGGACCGGGGAGCTGTTTTTT
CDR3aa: CASSRGTGELFF

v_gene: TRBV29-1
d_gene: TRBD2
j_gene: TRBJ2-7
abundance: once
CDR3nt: TGCAGCGTTGAAGTAGCGGGGTTATCCTACGAGCAGTACTTC
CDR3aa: CSVEVAGLSYEQYF

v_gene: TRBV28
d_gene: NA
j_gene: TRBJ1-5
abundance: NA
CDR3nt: TGTGCCAGCAGTTTTCCGGGGCACAATCAGCCCCAGCATTTT
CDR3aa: CASSFPGHNQPQHF

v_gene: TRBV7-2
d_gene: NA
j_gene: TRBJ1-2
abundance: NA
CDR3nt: TGTGCCAGCAGCAGTAGGACAGCTAACTATGGCTACACCTTC
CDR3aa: CASSSRTANYGYTF

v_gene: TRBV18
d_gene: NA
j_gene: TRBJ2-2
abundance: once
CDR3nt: TGTGCCAGCTCACCACCGAAGGCGGCGAGAGAGACCGGGGAGCTGTTTTTT
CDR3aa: CASSPPKAARETGELFF